Each of the 21 T cell receptor beta chains below was sequenced from the same sample in a study of blood T cell repertoires in COVID-19. Profiled with immunoSEQ multiplex PCR; TCRdb holds only in-frame clones, not every one. The repertoire has 300,000 to 350,000 clones, 88% of them found once; the top ten carry 1.5% to 2%. The sample was peripheral blood. All receptors come from a woman aged 25 to 45 with COVID-19, enrolled during active disease.

The J gene is TRBJ2-3, the V gene TRBV18, with a weak D call TRBD2 (7 bases). There are 15 residues in the CDR3. The germline V gene encodes CDR1 KGHSH and CDR2 LQKENI. Trimming removed 3 bases at V and 4 bases at J, with 14 bases between. The CDR3 DNA reads as TGTGCCAGCTCACCTTTCGGGGGGCGCGCAGATACGCAGTATTTT. It codes for CASSPFGGRADTQYF.

This chain connects TRBV18 to TRBJ2-7; TRBD1 matches at 12 bases. This CDR3 contains 16 residues. Germline V CDR1 and CDR2: KGHSH, LQKENI. The V segment lost 3 bases and the J segment 6 bases; nucleotides outside the gene matches: 9. For the CDR3, the DNA is TGTGCCAGCTCACCGGGACAGGGGGCCGGTAGGGGCGAGCAGTACTTC. Translated: CASSPGQGAGRGEQYF. Based on the CDR3 plus reference TRBV18 and TRBJ2-7, the full variable domain is NAGVMQNPRHLVRRRGQEARLRCSPMKGHSHVYWYRQLPEEGLKFMVYLQKENIIDESGMPKERFSAEFPKEGPSILRIQQVVRGDSAAYFCASSPGQGAGRGEQYFGPGTRLTVT.

The rearrangement joins TRBV7-3 to TRBJ1-3; weak D call: TRBD1 (5 bases). V gave up 1 base and J gave up 0 bases, with 10 bases separating them. The CDR3 loop spans 16 amino acids. Germline CDR1 reads SGHTA; CDR2 reads FQGTGA. This chain's CDR3 is CASSLNGAVSGNTIYF. As DNA, the CDR3 is TGTGCCAGCAGCTTAAATGGGGCAGTCTCTGGAAACACCATATATTTT.

The chain joins TRBV15 to TRBJ1-5; D is ambiguous. CDR3 length: 15 residues. Germline V gives CDR1 LNHNV, CDR2 YYDKDF (reference sequence). Deletions cut 0 bases from V and 4 bases from J, with 10 bases between. The chain's CDR3 is CATSRERGGNQPQHF. The CDR3 DNA is TGTGCCACCAGCAGAGAAAGAGGTGGGAATCAGCCCCAGCATTTT.

This clone was detected only a few times. The chain couples TRBV4-1 to TRBJ1-5, with D uncertain. V was shortened by 0 bases and J by 6 bases, with 9 bases between the two germline ends. CDR3 length equals 14 residues. Germline-derived CDR1 and CDR2 are MGHRA and YSYEKL. CDR3 sequence: CASSQDLGSQPQHF. Here the CDR3 DNA reads TGCGCCAGCAGCCAAGATCTTGGGAGTCAGCCCCAGCATTTT.

This clone was detected once. The V and J genes are TRBV9 and TRBJ2-3, with 10 bases that match TRBD2. CDR3 length: 16 amino acids. CDR1 is SGDLS, CDR2 YYNGEE, per germline. The V and J ends lost 4 bases and 4 bases, in that order; junction bases with no gene match: 9. CDR3 coding DNA: TGTGCCAGCAGCAGTAGCGGGGGGCAAGATTCAGATACGCAGTATTTT. Translated, it gives CASSSSGGQDSDTQYF.

In this sample, this clone turned up a few times. The V call is TRBV29-1, the J call TRBJ2-7; 9 nucleotides align to TRBD1. The CDR3 runs 13 residues. The ends lost 7 bases at V and 3 bases at J; junction bases unmatched: 7. Germline CDR1 SQVTM, CDR2 ANQGSEA. The CDR3 DNA reads as TGCAGCGCCGTGGGACAGGGACTCTACGAGCAGTACTTC. Translated, it gives CSAVGQGLYEQYF.

The chain links TRBV28 to TRBJ1-2, with 8 bases matching TRBD1. V shed 4 bases and J 8 bases; nucleotides not matched to a gene: 9. Germline loops: CDR1 MDHEN, CDR2 SYDVKM. The CDR3 length is 14 residues. The CDR3 reads CASSSPGAGGGYTF. In nucleotides, the CDR3 is TGTGCCAGCAGTTCCCCCGGGGCAGGGGGCGGCTACACCTTC.

This clone has a single count. The chain uses TRBV19 and TRBJ1-5; D possibly corresponds to TRBD1 (5 bases). CDR3 size: 14 residues. From germline, CDR1 is LNHDA and CDR2 SQIVND (reference sequence). Trimming cost V 7 bases and J 7 bases, with 17 bases left between them. The CDR3 DNA is TGTGCCAGTATGAGGTTCGGGGGGAACCAGCCCCAGCATTTT. Its translation: CASMRFGGNQPQHF. Drawing the rest from reference TRBV19 and TRBJ1-5, the complete variable domain is DGGITQSPKYLFRKEGQNVTLSCEQNLNHDAMYWYRQDPGQGLRLIYYSQIVNDFQKGDIAEGYSVSREKKESFPLTVTSAQKNPTAFYLCASMRFGGNQPQHFGDGTRLSIL.

This clone showed up just once. The rearrangement links TRBV19 to TRBJ2-3; TRBD1 matches at 8 bases. V lost 5 bases to trimming and J lost 1 base; unmatched junction nucleotides: 8. CDR1 is LNHDA, CDR2 SQIVND, per germline (reference sequence). CDR3 length: 16 residues. CDR3 protein: CASSPRTGMGTDTQYF. CDR3 nucleotides: TGTGCCAGTAGTCCCCGGACAGGGATGGGCACAGATACGCAGTATTTT.

The chain is built from TRBV19 and TRBJ1-2; tentative D call: TRBD1 (6 bases). The CDR3 totals 16 residues. Trimming cost V 4 bases and J 2 bases, with 17 bases left between them. The germline V gene encodes CDR1 LNHDA and CDR2 SQIVND (reference sequence). In DNA, the CDR3 is TGTGCCAGTAGTAAACAGGGAGTTGATGGAAACTATGGCTACACCTTC. Its protein is CASSKQGVDGNYGYTF.

The chain recombines TRBV9 with TRBJ2-6; tentative D call: TRBD1 (6 bases). The CDR3 contains 16 residues. Germline loops: CDR1 SGDLS, CDR2 YYNGEE. Trimming took 5 bases from V and 0 from J, leaving 12 bases between them. The chain's CDR3 is CASSQGSYSGANVLTF. The CDR3 nucleotides are TGTGCCAGCAGTCAGGGGTCTTACTCTGGGGCCAACGTCCTGACTTTC.

The chain joins TRBV6-5 to TRBJ2-3, with no clear D. The CDR3 sequence is 15 residues long. The V gene's germline CDR1 is MNHEY and CDR2 SVGAGI. Trimming took 0 bases from V and 5 from J, leaving 12 bases between them. CDR3 nucleotide sequence: TGTGCCAGCAGTTACTCCCTAGTTACGTTAGATACGCAGTATTTT. It yields the protein CASSYSLVTLDTQYF.

The CDR3 spells CSAYDRDRVWRGYTEAFF. In nucleotides, the CDR3 is TGCAGCGCCTATGACCGAGACAGGGTCTGGAGGGGGTACACTGAAGCTTTCTTT. The chain links TRBV29-1 to TRBJ1-1; 7 nucleotides agree with TRBD1. The ends lost 7 bases at V and 3 bases at J; junction bases unmatched: 23. This CDR3 contains 18 residues. The germline V gene has CDR1 SQVTM and CDR2 ANQGSEA.

The rearrangement links TRBV5-1 to TRBJ1-3; 7 bases are shared with TRBD1. The CDR3 has 16 amino acids. J lost 1 base, V lost 5 bases, and 9 bases had no gene match. Germline assignment: CDR1 SGHRS and CDR2 YFSETQ. The CDR3 sequence is CASSSGQSSSGNTIYF. For the CDR3, the DNA is TGCGCCAGCAGTTCGGGACAGTCTTCATCTGGAAACACCATATATTTT.

The chain employs TRBV18 and TRBJ1-2; 9 nucleotides align to TRBD1. Per germline, CDR1 KGHSH and CDR2 LQKENI. Germline trimming cut 6 bases from V and 2 bases from J; bases unmatched to any gene: 10. The CDR3 runs to 16 residues. The CDR3 DNA reads TGTGCCAGCTCGCCTGTCTCGGGACAGGGAAACTATGGCTACACCTTC. It translates to CASSPVSGQGNYGYTF.

The rearrangement links TRBV4-1 to TRBJ1-2; a possible D gene is TRBD1 (6 bases). Germline lookup yields CDR1 MGHRA and CDR2 YSYEKL. The CDR3 contains 14 residues. Trimming removed 5 bases at V and 5 bases at J, with 15 bases between. CDR3 DNA: TGCGCCAGCAGCAACCCCGGGACACCTTATGGCTACACCTTC. This codes for CASSNPGTPYGYTF.

This sequence joins TRBV30 and TRBJ2-3; a possible D gene is TRBD1 (6 bases). Trimming stripped 3 bases from V and 6 bases from J, with 10 bases between. In germline, CDR1 is GTSNPN, CDR2 SVGIG (reference sequence). The CDR3 has 12 residues. CDR3 DNA: TGTGCCTGGAGACAGGGCTTCGATACGCAGTATTTT. Protein sequence: CAWRQGFDTQYF.

This rearrangement joins TRBV7-9 to TRBJ2-2; perhaps TRBD2 as D (6 bases). The CDR3 sequence is 14 residues long. With 3 bases removed from V and 8 bases from J, the gap between germline ends came to 13 bases. CDR1 is SEHNR and CDR2 is FQNEAQ in the germline V gene (reference sequence). This CDR3 is CASSFRGFGGELFF. The CDR3 coding sequence is TGTGCCAGCAGCTTTCGGGGGTTCGGTGGGGAGCTGTTTTTT. Supplemented by reference TRBV7-9 and TRBJ2-2, the full variable domain reads DTGVSQNPRHKITKRGQNVTFRCDPISEHNRLYWYRQTLGQGPEFLTYFQNEAQLEKSRLLSDRFSAERPKGSFSTLEIQRTEQGDSAMYLCASSFRGFGGELFFGEGSRLTVL.

The chain carries TRBV15 and TRBJ2-5; TRBD2 is a possible D gene (5 bases). The CDR3 has 13 amino acids. Germline values: CDR1 LNHNV, CDR2 YYDKDF (reference sequence). V lost 1 base to trimming and J lost 5 bases, with 8 bases between them. The CDR3 coding sequence is TGTGCCACCAGCAGAGCGTCGGGGGAGACCCAGTACTTC. Protein sequence: CATSRASGETQYF.

The chain links TRBV28 to TRBJ1-6, with TRBD1 matching over 10 bases. Germline CDR1 and CDR2: MDHEN and SYDVKM. The CDR3 sequence is 15 residues long. J lost 9 bases, V lost 5 bases, and 7 bases had no gene match. CDR3 sequence reads: CASSPGQGGSSPLHF. CDR3 coding DNA: TGTGCCAGCAGTCCCGGACAGGGGGGAAGTTCACCCCTCCACTTT.